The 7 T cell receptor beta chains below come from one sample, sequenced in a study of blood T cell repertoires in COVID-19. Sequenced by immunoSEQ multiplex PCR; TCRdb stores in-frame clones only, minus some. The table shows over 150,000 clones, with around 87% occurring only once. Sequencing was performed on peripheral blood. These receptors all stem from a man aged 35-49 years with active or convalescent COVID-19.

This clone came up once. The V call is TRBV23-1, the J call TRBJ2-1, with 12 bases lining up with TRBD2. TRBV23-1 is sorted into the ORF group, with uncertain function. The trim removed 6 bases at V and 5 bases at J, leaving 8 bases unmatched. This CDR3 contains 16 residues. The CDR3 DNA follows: TGCGCCAGCAGAACTAGCGGGGGGCCTTGTAACAATGAGCAGTTCTTC. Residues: CASRTSGGPCNNEQFF.

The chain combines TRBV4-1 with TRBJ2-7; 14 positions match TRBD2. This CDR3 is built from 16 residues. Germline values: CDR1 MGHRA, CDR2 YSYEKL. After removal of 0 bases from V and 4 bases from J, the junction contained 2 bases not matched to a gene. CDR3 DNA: TGCGCCAGCAGCCAAGATGGACTAGCGGGGGGATACGAGCAGTACTTC. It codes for CASSQDGLAGGYEQYF.

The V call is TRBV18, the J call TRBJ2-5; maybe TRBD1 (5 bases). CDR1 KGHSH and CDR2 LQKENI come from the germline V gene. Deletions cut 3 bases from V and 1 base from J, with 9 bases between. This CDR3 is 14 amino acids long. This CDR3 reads CASSPSGAQETQYF. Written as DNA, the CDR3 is TGTGCCAGCTCACCCTCTGGGGCCCAAGAGACCCAGTACTTC. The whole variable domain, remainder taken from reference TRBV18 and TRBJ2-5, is NAGVMQNPRHLVRRRGQEARLRCSPMKGHSHVYWYRQLPEEGLKFMVYLQKENIIDESGMPKERFSAEFPKEGPSILRIQQVVRGDSAAYFCASSPSGAQETQYFGPGTRLLVL.

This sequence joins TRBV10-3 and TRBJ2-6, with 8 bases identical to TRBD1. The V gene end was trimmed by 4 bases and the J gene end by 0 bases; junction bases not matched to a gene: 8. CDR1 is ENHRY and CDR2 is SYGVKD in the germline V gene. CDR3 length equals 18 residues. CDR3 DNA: TGTGCCATCAGTGGGGGACAGGAGCCCTTCTCTGGGGCCAACGTCCTGACTTTC. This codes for CAISGGQEPFSGANVLTF.

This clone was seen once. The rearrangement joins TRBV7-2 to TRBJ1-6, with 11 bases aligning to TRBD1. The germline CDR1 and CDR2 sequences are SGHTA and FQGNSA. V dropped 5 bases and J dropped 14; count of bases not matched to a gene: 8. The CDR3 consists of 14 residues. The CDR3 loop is CASSLLGQGVALHF. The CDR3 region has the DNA TGTGCCAGCAGCCTCCTGGGACAGGGGGTGGCCCTCCACTTT.

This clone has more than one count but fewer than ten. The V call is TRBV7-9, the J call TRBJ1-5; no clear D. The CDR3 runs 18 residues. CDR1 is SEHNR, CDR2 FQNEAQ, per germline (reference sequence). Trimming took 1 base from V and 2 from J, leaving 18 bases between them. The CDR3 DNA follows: TGTGCCAGCAGCTTAGAGAGAACACTGGGCTTCGGCAATCAGCCCCAGCATTTT. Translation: CASSLERTLGFGNQPQHF.

As DNA, the CDR3 is TGCAGCCTCTCGACGGTGAGGGATGGCTCACCCCTCCACTTT. This gives the protein CSLSTVRDGSPLHF. V is TRBV29-1 and J is TRBJ1-6; D unresolved. Germline CDR1 SQVTM, CDR2 ANQGSEA. This CDR3 comprises 14 residues. V dropped 8 bases and J dropped 10 bases, with 21 bases sitting between them.